One and the same sample provided the 18 T cell receptor beta chains below, sequenced in a study of blood T cell repertoires in COVID-19. Repertoires were generated with immunoSEQ multiplex PCR, while TCRdb's copy carries only in-frame clones and drops some. Here the sample spans 200,000 to 250,000 clones, about 91% being singletons. The sequencing sample was made of peripheral blood. The origin of the receptors is a woman between 40 and 50 years old with acute or convalescent COVID-19.

The chain joins TRBV11-2 to TRBJ2-7; D perhaps matches TRBD1 (5 bases). The CDR3 is made up of 14 amino acids. Between the trimmed V and J ends, which lost 0 bases and 3 bases, there was a span of 9 bases. In germline, CDR1 is SGHAT, CDR2 FQNNGV. CDR3 DNA sequence: TGTGCCAGCAGCTTAGAGTCCAGGGTCTACGAGCAGTACGTC. Translating gives CASSLESRVYEQYV.

The chain carries TRBV18 and TRBJ2-1; TRBD2 matches 9 bases. CDR1 KGHSH and CDR2 LQKENI come from the germline V gene. J gave up 0 bases and V 0 bases, and 6 bases lay outside the gene matches. CDR3 size: 18 residues. CDR3 coding DNA: TGTGCCAGCTCACCACCGTTTGGCGGGGGGGACTCCTACAATGAGCAGTTCTTC. Translation: CASSPPFGGGDSYNEQFF.

The chain combines TRBV19 with TRBJ1-5, with 8 bases aligning to TRBD1. Germline V gene sequence: CDR1 LNHDA, CDR2 SQIVND (reference sequence). The trim removed 5 bases at V and 7 bases at J, leaving 13 bases unmatched. CDR3 length: 16 amino acids. CDR3 protein: CASSFGQGRSGQPQHF. CDR3 bases: TGTGCCAGTAGTTTCGGACAGGGAAGGTCTGGACAGCCCCAGCATTTT.

This chain joins TRBV3-1 (or the pseudogene TRBV3-2) and TRBJ1-2; D ambiguous. Germline V CDR1 and CDR2: LGHDT, YNNKEL (reference sequence). Trimming took off 0 bases at V and 4 bases at J, with 6 bases between the two ends. The CDR3 covers 13 residues. CDR3 nucleotide sequence: TGTGCCAGCAGCCAAGATGGAGGCTATGGCTACACCTTC. Protein product: CASSQDGGYGYTF.

The chain uses TRBV9 and TRBJ2-5, with TRBD1 as a possible D gene (6 bases). Germline lookup yields CDR1 SGDLS and CDR2 YYNGEE. The CDR3 length is 15 residues. Trimming took off 3 bases at V and 7 bases at J, with 19 bases between the two ends. The CDR3 nucleotides are TGTGCCAGCAGCGGACGGACAGACCTTCGAGGGACCCAGTACTTC. The encoded protein is CASSGRTDLRGTQYF.

The CDR3 protein is CASSDGTGNGYTF. The CDR3, as DNA: TGCGCCAGCAGTGATGGGACAGGGAATGGCTACACCTTC. The V call is TRBV10-1, the J call TRBJ1-2, with 9 nucleotides matching TRBD1. The CDR3 extends over 13 amino acids. The V segment lost 3 bases and the J segment 6 bases; nucleotides outside the gene matches: 2. Germline CDR1 is WNHNN and CDR2 is SYGVQD (reference sequence).

This clone occurred a few times. The chain joins TRBV21-1 to TRBJ1-6; the table names TRBD1, a call not compared with the DNA. TRBV21-1 is designated a pseudogene. CDR3 size: 16 residues. As DNA, the CDR3 is TGTGCCAGCAGCACGACAGGGAGCTCCTATAATTCACCCCTCCACTTT. Protein sequence: CASSTTGSSYNSPLHF.

J is TRBJ1-2 and V is TRBV3-1 (or the pseudogene TRBV3-2); a weak D match, TRBD1 (5 bases). Germline-derived CDR1 and CDR2 are LGHDT and YNNKEL (reference sequence). There are 15 residues in the CDR3. Trimming took off 4 bases at V and 0 bases at J, with 12 bases between the two ends. The CDR3 spells CASSPYSGPNYGYTF. The CDR3 DNA sequence: TGTGCCAGCAGCCCTTACTCAGGGCCTAACTATGGCTACACCTTC.

The chain carries TRBV19 and TRBJ2-3; 10 bases fit TRBD1. V gave up 5 bases and J gave up 4 bases; unmatched junction bases: 6. The CDR3 loop spans 15 amino acids. Germline values: CDR1 LNHDA, CDR2 SQIVND (reference sequence). CDR3 region: CASSLTGGLADTQYF. The DNA of the CDR3 is TGTGCCAGTAGTCTGACAGGGGGCCTGGCAGATACGCAGTATTTT.

The chain joins TRBV5-1 to TRBJ1-4; perhaps TRBD1 as D (5 bases). This CDR3 has 15 amino acids. Trimming stripped 4 bases from V and 1 base from J, with 11 bases between. The germline gives CDR1 SGHRS, CDR2 YFSETQ. The CDR3 coding sequence is TGCGCCAGCAGCGATACAGGAAAAACTAATGAAAAACTGTTTTTT. Amino acid sequence: CASSDTGKTNEKLFF.

As regards this clone: The same CDR3 is also encoded by other DNA sequences in this sample. The rearrangement joins TRBV6-5 to TRBJ2-3; 9 positions agree with TRBD1. V gave up 5 bases and J gave up 1 base; unmatched junction bases: 1. The V gene's germline CDR1 is MNHEY and CDR2 SVGAGI. CDR3 size: 14 residues. In DNA, the CDR3 is TGTGCCAGCAGTCGGGACAGGGGCACAGATACGCAGTATTTT. It codes for CASSRDRGTDTQYF.

The chain combines TRBV6-1 with TRBJ1-1; no definite D call. V was pared by 0 bases and J by 0 bases, with 17 bases between. This CDR3 has 18 amino acids. CDR1 and CDR2 from the germline V gene are MNHNS and SASEGT. CDR3: CASSEAVAGGQLNTEAFF. The DNA for the CDR3 is TGTGCCAGCAGTGAAGCGGTCGCAGGAGGTCAGTTGAACACTGAAGCTTTCTTT.

This chain connects TRBV27 to TRBJ1-2; 7 positions agree with TRBD1. V was pared by 5 bases and J by 2 bases, with 8 bases of the junction left unmatched. Germline CDR1 is MNHEY and CDR2 is SMNVEV (reference sequence). The CDR3 covers 15 residues. The CDR3 sequence is CASSPFDRVNYGYTF. The CDR3 nucleotides read TGTGCCAGCAGTCCGTTTGACAGGGTGAACTATGGCTACACCTTC.

The chain joins TRBV24-1 to TRBJ2-1; 9 bases match TRBD2. Germline V lookup: CDR1 KGHDR, CDR2 SFDVKD. J lost 6 bases, V lost 0 bases, and 11 bases had no gene match. The CDR3 has 18 residues. In DNA, the CDR3 is TGTGCCACCAGTGATTTGTCTCTTGTGGCGGGAGGGCGCAATGAGCAGTTCTTC. This codes for CATSDLSLVAGGRNEQFF.

This clone was observed a single time. This chain uses TRBV9 with TRBJ1-2; D may be TRBD1 (5 bases). CDR1 is SGDLS, CDR2 YYNGEE, per germline. The CDR3 loop spans 14 amino acids. Trimming removed 0 bases at V and 4 bases at J, with 10 bases between. The CDR3 DNA is TGTGCCAGCAGCGTAGGCTCAGGGCCCTATGGCTACACCTTC. Amino acid sequence: CASSVGSGPYGYTF.

The chain employs TRBV7-6 and TRBJ2-1; 8 nucleotides agree with TRBD2. V dropped 5 bases and J dropped 0; count of bases not matched to a gene: 9. Germline CDR1 SGHVS, CDR2 FNYEAQ. The CDR3 sequence is 17 residues long. In DNA, the CDR3 is TGTGCCAGCAGCCTCCTCCTAGCGGGCCCCTCCTACAATGAGCAGTTCTTC. As protein: CASSLLLAGPSYNEQFF.

The chain uses TRBV19 and TRBJ1-5; 11 bases match TRBD1. Germline V gene lookup returns CDR1 LNHDA and CDR2 SQIVND (reference sequence). Unmatched junction bases numbered 9, after V lost 5 bases and J lost 0 bases. This CDR3 region has 18 residues. CDR3 in DNA: TGTGCCAGTAGTCTTTGGACAGGGGGCAGTTATAGCAATCAGCCCCAGCATTTT. It codes for CASSLWTGGSYSNQPQHF. Full variable domain (rest looked up from reference TRBV19 and TRBJ1-5): DGGITQSPKYLFRKEGQNVTLSCEQNLNHDAMYWYRQDPGQGLRLIYYSQIVNDFQKGDIAEGYSVSREKKESFPLTVTSAQKNPTAFYLCASSLWTGGSYSNQPQHFGDGTRLSIL.

The chain couples TRBV19 to TRBJ1-5; D may be TRBD1 (6 bases). V lost 11 bases to trimming and J lost 4 bases, with 21 bases between them. The CDR3 totals 15 residues. CDR1 is LNHDA, CDR2 SQIVND, per germline (reference sequence). The CDR3 spells CASDRGALGNQPQHF. The CDR3, as DNA: TGTGCCTCTGATCGGGGGGCGCTTGGGAATCAGCCCCAGCATTTT.